The 9 T cell receptor beta chains in this list originate from one sample, sequenced in a study of blood T cell repertoires in COVID-19. The assay was immunoSEQ multiplex PCR, and TCRdb's table has in-frame clones only and misses some. Of about 100,000 clones in the sample, approximately 86% were seen once. The sequenced sample consisted of peripheral blood. These TCRs come from a woman aged 60-70 years with acute or convalescent COVID-19.

The chain links TRBV28 to TRBJ1-6; no clear D gene. The V end was cut by 5 bases, the J end by 4 bases, with 12 bases between. The germline CDR1 and CDR2 sequences are MDHEN and SYDVKM. This CDR3 region has 15 residues. CDR3 protein: CASSPFGRYNSPLHF. The CDR3 DNA sequence: TGTGCCAGCAGTCCCTTCGGGAGGTATAATTCACCCCTCCACTTT.

The chain couples TRBV14 to TRBJ2-3; 8 bases map to TRBD2. Germline CDR1 and CDR2: SGHDN and FVKESK. This CDR3 comprises 14 residues. After removal of 5 bases from V and 4 bases from J, the junction contained 5 bases not matched to a gene. CDR3 sequence (DNA): TGTGCCAGCAGCGTAGCGGGAAGCCCAGATACGCAGTATTTT. As protein: CASSVAGSPDTQYF. Together with reference TRBV14 and TRBJ2-3, the CDR3 gives the full variable domain: EAGVTQFPSHSVIEKGQTVTLRCDPISGHDNLYWYRRVMGKEIKFLLHFVKESKQDESGMPNNRFLAERTGGTYSTLKVQPAELEDSGVYFCASSVAGSPDTQYFGPGTRLTVL.

The chain uses TRBV29-1 and TRBJ2-7, with 15 positions matching TRBD2. This CDR3 comprises 14 residues. The ends lost 6 bases at V and 7 bases at J; junction bases unmatched: 7. The V gene's germline CDR1 is SQVTM and CDR2 ANQGSEA. The CDR3 here is CSVAGLAGGSEQYF. The CDR3 nucleotides are TGCAGCGTAGCCGGACTAGCGGGAGGGAGTGAGCAGTACTTC.

The rearrangement uses TRBV3-1 (or the pseudogene TRBV3-2) and TRBJ2-5; weak D call: TRBD1 (5 bases). Per the germline V gene, CDR1 is LGHDT and CDR2 is YNNKEL (reference sequence). The CDR3 loop spans 15 amino acids. Deletions cut 3 bases from V and 5 bases from J, with 16 bases between. CDR3 amino acids: CASSHLGQGAETQYF. The DNA of the CDR3 is TGTGCCAGCAGCCACCTTGGGCAGGGCGCCGAGACCCAGTACTTC.

This rearrangement joins TRBV28 to TRBJ1-5, with D tentatively TRBD1 (5 bases). There are 17 residues in the CDR3. Germline-derived CDR1 and CDR2 are MDHEN and SYDVKM. Trimming cost V 7 bases and J 4 bases, with 23 bases left between them. The CDR3 DNA reads as TGTGCCAGCATAAAAGACCGCGGGACCCTAATTAATCAGCCCCAGCATTTT. Amino acids: CASIKDRGTLINQPQHF.

V gene TRBV20-1 combines with J gene TRBJ2-1; D is unclear. CDR1 and CDR2 (germline): DFQATT, SNEGSKA (reference sequence). The V end was cut by 3 bases, the J end by 3 bases, with 12 bases between. CDR3 length: 14 amino acids. The DNA for the CDR3 is TGCAGTGCTAGTCGCGGCCCCGGCTACAATGAGCAGTTCTTC. Its translation: CSASRGPGYNEQFF.

The CDR3 here is CAKQEFYEQYV. The DNA of the CDR3 is TGTGCCAAACAGGAGTTCTACGAGCAGTACGTC. The rearrangement uses TRBV12-1 and TRBJ2-7; the D segment call TRBD1 is taken from the table without a DNA check. TRBV12-1 is a pseudogene segment. CDR3 length equals 11 residues.

V and J are TRBV28 and TRBJ1-6; D not certain. The germline V and J ends were trimmed by 5 bases and 0 bases, with 11 bases remaining between them. The CDR3 covers 16 residues. Per germline, CDR1 MDHEN and CDR2 SYDVKM. The CDR3 nucleotides are TGTGCCAGCAGTAGACTAAAATCCTCCTATAATTCACCCCTCCACTTT. Translated, it gives CASSRLKSSYNSPLHF. The whole variable domain, filled in from reference TRBV28 and TRBJ1-6, reads DVKVTQSSRYLVKRTGEKVFLECVQDMDHENMFWYRQDPGLGLRLIYFSYDVKMKEKGDIPEGYSVSREKKERFSLILESASTNQTSMYLCASSRLKSSYNSPLHFGNGTRLTVT.

The chain recombines TRBV6-6 with TRBJ1-1; possibly TRBD1 for D (5 bases). From germline, CDR1 is MNHNY and CDR2 SVGAGI (reference sequence). This CDR3 region has 13 residues. Trimming removed 2 bases at V and 4 bases at J, with 8 bases between. CDR3 in DNA: TGTGCCAGCAGTTACGGGGGGTCCACTGAAGCTTTCTTT. Translating it yields CASSYGGSTEAFF.